Below, 3 T cell receptor beta chains from the same sample are listed, as sequenced in a study of human thymus T cells (dated by TCRdb to about 2020). Thymus tissue was collected as surgical resects that were removed during corrective cardiac surgery. Receptor libraries were prepared by the immunoSEQ multiplex PCR assay. This immuneACCESS table, as held by TCRdb, lists in-frame sequences with V and J called but not all clones. Of the missing ones, under half trace to an unresolved V gene in checked studies; the others have no known cause. In all, the sample holds under 95,000 clones, and over 85% of those were seen once. The ten largest clones represent about 0.03% of the sample. Source material: thymus tissue. The origin of the receptors is a girl under two years old with a congenital heart defect but otherwise immunologically healthy.

The chain employs TRBV28 and TRBJ1-1; 10 bases are a match to TRBD1. CDR1 MDHEN and CDR2 SYDVKM come from the germline V gene. J gave up 2 bases and V 6 bases, and 9 bases lay outside the gene matches. The CDR3 loop spans 16 amino acids. CDR3 coding DNA: TGTGCCAGCAGAAACGACAGGGGGCACAATAACACTGAAGCTTTCTTT. It specifies CASRNDRGHNNTEAFF.

This clone was observed once. The rearrangement links TRBV2 to TRBJ2-7; 7 positions match TRBD1. Germline CDR1 reads SNHLY; CDR2 reads FYNNEI. The CDR3 has 14 amino acids. The junction had 8 bases not matched to a gene; V was cut back by 7 bases and J by 2 bases. CDR3 in amino acids: CASMNAGGPYEQYF. The DNA of the CDR3 is TGTGCCAGCATGAACGCAGGGGGTCCCTACGAGCAGTACTTC. Together with reference TRBV2 and TRBJ2-7, the CDR3 gives the full variable domain: EPEVTQTPSHQVTQMGQEVILRCVPISNHLYFYWYRQILGQKVEFLVSFYNNEISEKSEIFDDQFSVERPDGSNFTLKIRSTKLEDSAMYFCASMNAGGPYEQYFGPGTRLTVT.

V gene TRBV19 combines with J gene TRBJ1-2; 8 bases map to TRBD1. The CDR3 runs to 13 residues. Germline V gene data show CDR1 as LNHDA and CDR2 as SQIVND (reference sequence). V was clipped by 9 bases and J by 6 bases; unmatched bases: 9. The DNA for the CDR3 is TGTGCCAGCGCCCGACAGGGGTCAAATGGCTACACCTTC. It codes for CASARQGSNGYTF.